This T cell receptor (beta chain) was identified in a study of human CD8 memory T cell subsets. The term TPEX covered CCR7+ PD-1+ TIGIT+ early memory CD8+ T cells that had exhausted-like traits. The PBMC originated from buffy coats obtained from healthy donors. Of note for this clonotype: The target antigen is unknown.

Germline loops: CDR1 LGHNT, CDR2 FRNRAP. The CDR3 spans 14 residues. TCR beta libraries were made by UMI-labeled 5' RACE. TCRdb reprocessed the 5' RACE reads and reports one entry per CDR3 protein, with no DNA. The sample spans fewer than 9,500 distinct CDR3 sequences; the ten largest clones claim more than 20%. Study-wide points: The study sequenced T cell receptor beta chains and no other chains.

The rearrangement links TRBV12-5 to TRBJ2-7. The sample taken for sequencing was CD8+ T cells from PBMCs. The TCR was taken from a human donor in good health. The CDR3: CASGLGQGVYEQYF. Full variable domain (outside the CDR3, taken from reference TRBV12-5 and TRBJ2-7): DARVTQTPRHKVTEMGQEVTMRCQPILGHNTVFWYRQTMMQGLELLAYFRNRAPLDDSGMPKDRFSAEMPDATLATLKIQPSEPRDSAVYFCASGLGQGVYEQYFGPGTRLTVT.